This T cell receptor beta chain stems from a study of control samples from healthy donors and cancer patients. Here immunoSEQ multiplex PCR was the method, and the copy in TCRdb shows in-frame clones only, minus some. Of roughly 58,000 clones in the sample, around 87% were seen once. The receptor's source is a woman aged 55-70 years with lung cancer. Sequencing used PBMCs.

The CDR3 DNA sequence: TGTGCCAGCAGCTTAGACCAACAGGGCGCAACTAATGAAAAACTGTTTTTT. Translating it yields CASSLDQQGATNEKLFF. This rearrangement joins TRBV11-2 to TRBJ1-4; tentative D call: TRBD1 (6 bases). This CDR3 has 17 residues. V lost 0 bases, J lost 0 bases, and 11 bases lay in between. Germline lookup yields CDR1 SGHAT and CDR2 FQNNGV.